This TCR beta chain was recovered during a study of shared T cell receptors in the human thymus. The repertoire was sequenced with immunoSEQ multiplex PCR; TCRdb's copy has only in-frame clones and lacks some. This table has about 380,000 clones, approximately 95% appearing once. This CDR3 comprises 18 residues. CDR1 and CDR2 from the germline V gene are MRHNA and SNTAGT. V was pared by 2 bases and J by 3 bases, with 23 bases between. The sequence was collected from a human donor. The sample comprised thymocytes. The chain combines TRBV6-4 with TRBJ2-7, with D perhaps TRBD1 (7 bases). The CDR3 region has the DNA TGTGCCAGCAGTGACATGGGGGGTCAGGGGACAGCAGACTACGAGCAGTACTTC. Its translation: CASSDMGGQGTADYEQYF.